Shown below are 19 T cell receptor beta chains from a single sample sequenced in a study of blood T cells in healthy people across ages. It was with a sample-barcoded 5' primer and a J-beta primer mix that a second PCR of about 6 to 11 cycles was run. MiXCR, applied by TCRdb to the 5' RACE reads, yields one record per CDR3 protein. The sample consists of around 1,000,000 distinct CDR3 sequences, roughly 24% of them appearing once. The same data also contributed to another study, on T cells of mothers and their children.

The sequenced sample consisted of blood. The receptors come from a girl aged 2 to 10 in good health.

This clonotype occurred many times. The chain couples TRBV7-9 to TRBJ2-7; the D is unclear. With 2 bases removed from V and 4 bases from J, the gap between germline ends came to 6 bases. Germline CDR1 reads SEHNR; CDR2 reads FQNEAQ (reference sequence). The CDR3 contains 12 residues. The CDR3: CASSLSTYEQYF. The CDR3 DNA reads TGTGCCAGCAGCTTATCGACGTACGAGCAGTACTTC.

This clonotype has a handful of counts. The junction and the germline gene differ at one end; a read error may be behind it. The genes are TRBV6-2 or TRBV6-3 and TRBJ2-7, with 8 bases fitting TRBD2. This CDR3 is 15 amino acids long. Germline lookup yields CDR1 MNHEY and CDR2 SVGEGT. CDR3 DNA sequence: TGTGCCGGCAGTTCCGGAGCGGGGGTATCCTACGAGCAGTACTTC. Protein sequence: CAGSSGAGVSYEQYF.

This clonotype was recorded a few times. The V and J genes are TRBV20-1 and TRBJ2-7; TRBD2 matches at 7 bases. Germline trimming cut 3 bases from V and 0 bases from J; bases unmatched to any gene: 14. Germline lookup yields CDR1 DFQATT and CDR2 SNEGSKA (reference sequence). CDR3 length: 17 amino acids. CDR3 protein: CSASSGILASISYEQYF. The CDR3 region has the DNA TGCAGTGCTAGTTCAGGGATACTAGCGAGCATCTCCTACGAGCAGTACTTC.

There are a few counts of this clonotype. V usage is TRBV10-3 and J usage is TRBJ2-5, with D tentatively TRBD1 or TRBD2 (5 bases each). CDR1 ENHRY and CDR2 SYGVKD come from the germline V gene. Between the trimmed V and J ends, which lost 11 bases and 3 bases, there was a span of 13 bases. This CDR3 has 12 residues. The CDR3: CAVRGVEETQYF. CDR3 coding DNA: TGTGCCGTCCGGGGCGTAGAAGAGACCCAGTACTTC.

The genes are TRBV4-1 and TRBJ2-5; no reliable D call. The CDR3 loop spans 14 amino acids. Per the germline V gene, CDR1 is MGHRA and CDR2 is YSYEKL. Trimming took off 1 base at V and 7 bases at J, with 13 bases between the two ends. The CDR3 nucleotides read TGCGCCAGCAGCCAAGCTGGTTCCTTGGGGACCCAGTACTTC. Its protein is CASSQAGSLGTQYF.

The chain employs TRBV7-2 and TRBJ2-1, with D possibly being TRBD1 (6 bases). The V end lost 5 bases, the J end lost 6 bases, and 17 bases lay between the germline ends. Germline values: CDR1 SGHTA, CDR2 FQGNSA. The CDR3 has 15 residues. The CDR3 loop is CASSVNPQGFNEQFF. CDR3 coding DNA: TGTGCCAGCAGCGTAAACCCACAGGGTTTCAATGAGCAGTTCTTC.

The chain uses TRBV12-5 and TRBJ1-1, with a possible D match to TRBD1 (6 bases). Germline values: CDR1 LGHNT, CDR2 FRNRAP. The CDR3 spans 14 residues. V dropped 7 bases and J dropped 2 bases, with 14 bases sitting between them. The CDR3 sequence: CASVWGGANTEAFF. The CDR3 DNA sequence: TGTGCTAGTGTCTGGGGGGGCGCCAACACTGAAGCTTTCTTT. Full variable domain (missing parts from reference TRBV12-5 and TRBJ1-1): DARVTQTPRHKVTEMGQEVTMRCQPILGHNTVFWYRQTMMQGLELLAYFRNRAPLDDSGMPKDRFSAEMPDATLATLKIQPSEPRDSAVYFCASVWGGANTEAFFGQGTRLTVV.

There are a few counts of this clonotype. This chain links TRBV28 with TRBJ2-7, with 8 bases identical to TRBD1. The end of the DNA aligns better with TRBJ2-5, so the J call may be wrong. The germline gives CDR1 MDHEN, CDR2 SYDVKM. This CDR3 has 16 residues. The DNA for the CDR3 is TGTGCCAGCAGTGTATACAGGGGGTCGGGCCAAGAGACCCAGTACTTC. Amino acids: CASSVYRGSGQETQYF.

This chain uses TRBV7-9 with TRBJ2-5; 8 bases match TRBD2. This CDR3 spans 16 amino acids. Germline trimming cut 3 bases from V and 4 bases from J; bases unmatched to any gene: 10. Germline lookup yields CDR1 SEHNR and CDR2 FQNEAQ (reference sequence). The CDR3 reads CASSFLRAGERETQYF. Written as DNA, the CDR3 is TGTGCCAGCAGCTTCCTCCGAGCGGGAGAGAGAGAGACCCAGTACTTC.

This chain links TRBV20-1 with TRBJ2-1, with D uncertain. This CDR3 is built from 15 residues. Germline V lookup: CDR1 DFQATT, CDR2 SNEGSKA (reference sequence). With 1 base removed from V and 3 bases from J, the gap between germline ends came to 13 bases. The DNA of the CDR3 is TGCAGTGCTAGAGTACTAAAGGTCCTCTACAATGAGCAGTTCTTC. Translation gives CSARVLKVLYNEQFF.

The rearrangement links TRBV12-3 or TRBV12-4 to TRBJ2-3; TRBD1 agrees at 7 bases. CDR3 length: 14 amino acids. Trimming removed 7 bases from V and 4 bases from J; junction bases left unmatched: 8. The CDR3 loop is CASISTGLADTQYF. CDR3 in DNA: TGTGCCAGCATTTCGACAGGGCTGGCAGATACGCAGTATTTT.

This chain links TRBV12-3 or TRBV12-4 with TRBJ1-5; D remains ambiguous. The CDR3 length is 14 residues. Trimming removed 1 base at V and 6 bases at J, with 10 bases between. The CDR3 DNA is TGTGCCAGCAGTTTAGGAGGCATCGGTCAGCCCCAGCATTTT. Protein: CASSLGGIGQPQHF.

This clonotype was counted only a few times. Here the CDR3 DNA reads TGCAGCGTTTGGGCGGTCACTAATGAAAAACTGTTTTTT. Amino acid sequence: CSVWAVTNEKLFF. This chain connects TRBV29-1 to TRBJ1-4; D not certain. There are 13 residues in the CDR3. V lost 5 bases and J 2 bases, leaving 9 bases between the germline ends. Germline loops: CDR1 SQVTM, CDR2 ANQGSEA.

In its sample, this clonotype was seen a few times. CDR3 coding DNA: TGCGCCAGCAGCTTGGTTACAGGAGGGAACATTCAGTACTTC. Encoded protein: CASSLVTGGNIQYF. This chain connects TRBV5-1 to TRBJ2-4, with D possibly being TRBD2 (6 bases). In germline, CDR1 is SGHRS, CDR2 YFSETQ. The CDR3 has 14 residues. Trimming removed 0 bases from V and 7 bases from J, with 11 bases in between. Full variable domain (rest looked up from reference TRBV5-1 and TRBJ2-4): KAGVTQTPRYLIKTRGQQVTLSCSPISGHRSVSWYQQTPGQGLQFLFEYFSETQRNKGNFPGRFSGRQFSNSRSEMNVSTLELGDSALYLCASSLVTGGNIQYFGAGTRLSVL.

The CDR3 DNA reads TGTGCCAGCAGCGTAGCAATTTCTAGGGGGGATACGCAGTATTTT. It encodes CASSVAISRGDTQYF. This chain connects TRBV9 to TRBJ2-3, with D possibly being TRBD1 (6 bases). The germline V gene encodes CDR1 SGDLS and CDR2 YYNGEE. The CDR3 is 15 residues long. V was trimmed by 0 bases and J by 6 bases, leaving 14 bases between them.

The V and J genes are TRBV20-1 and TRBJ1-2; 7 nucleotides match TRBD1. The CDR3 covers 14 residues. V lost 1 base to trimming and J lost 8 bases; unmatched junction nucleotides: 10. The germline gives CDR1 DFQATT, CDR2 SNEGSKA (reference sequence). The CDR3 DNA sequence: TGCAGTGCTAGAGTTGTGACAGGGTTCGGGGGCTACACCTTC. Translating gives CSARVVTGFGGYTF.

This chain links TRBV5-1 with TRBJ2-2, with D perhaps TRBD1 or TRBD2 (5 bases each). CDR1 SGHRS and CDR2 YFSETQ come from the germline V gene. Trimming pared 5 bases from V and 5 bases from J, leaving 19 bases between. This CDR3 has 16 residues. In nucleotides, the CDR3 is TGCGCCAGCAGAAGGCCGGGGACCGCTGGAACCGGGGAGCTGTTTTTT. It yields the protein CASRRPGTAGTGELFF.

This clonotype came up a few times. The DNA for the CDR3 is TGCAGTGCCCGGGGACTAGCGGAGAGAAACACAGATACGCAGTATTTT. The encoded protein is CSARGLAERNTDTQYF. The chain employs TRBV20-1 and TRBJ2-3; 11 bases line up with TRBD2. The CDR3 extends over 16 amino acids. Trimming cost V 6 bases and J 2 bases; bases outside gene matches: 10. Germline CDR1 reads DFQATT; CDR2 reads SNEGSKA (reference sequence).

The V and J genes are TRBV7-6 and TRBJ2-7; 8 bases match TRBD2. The CDR3 has 15 amino acids. The V and J ends lost 4 bases and 2 bases, in that order; junction bases with no gene match: 7. Per the germline V gene, CDR1 is SGHVS and CDR2 is FNYEAQ. CDR3 in amino acids: CASSSDLAGPYEQYF. CDR3 DNA: TGTGCCAGCAGCTCGGACTTAGCGGGGCCCTACGAGCAGTACTTC.